This T cell receptor beta chain is drawn from a study of T-cell reconstitution after alpha-beta-depleted transplantation in children. Findings and limits, study-wide: From newly produced T cells came most of the T-cell counts and diversity one year after transplant. Reportedly, alpha-beta T cells present about two months post-transplant originated from several hundred expanded clones of graft origin. At day 60, the high TCRbeta diversity found in some patients originated from recipient T cells and thymic progenitors that had survived.

Germline values: CDR1 SGHNT, CDR2 YYREEE (reference sequence). This CDR3 comprises 16 residues. With 4 bases clipped from V and 7 bases from J, the junction kept 9 bases outside the gene matches. Unique molecular identifiers were built into the TCRbeta library. MiXCR, run by TCRdb on the PCR reads, gives a single entry per CDR3 protein. In the table there are approximately 31,000 distinct CDR3 sequences, 5% to 7% of which are singletons. This clonotype was counted at least ten times. Its antigen is not identified. The source material was peripheral blood, sampled 60 days after TCRalphabeta/CD19-depleted stem cell transplant. The receptor was isolated from a child under two years old who had a stem cell transplant for acute myeloid leukemia, so the T cells may come from the graft donor. V is TRBV5-4 and J is TRBJ2-1; 12 bases align to TRBD2. The CDR3 sequence is CASSLRSSGRGNEQFF. CDR3 coding DNA: TGTGCCAGCAGCCTCCGTTCTAGCGGGAGGGGTAATGAGCAGTTCTTC.